This TCR beta chain was sequenced during a study of T cell responses to AZD1222 COVID-19 vaccine. Study as a whole: Researchers grouped second doses given at about 4 or about 12 weeks into one pool.

Measured with immunoSEQ multiplex PCR; TCRdb has only the in-frame clones, and not every one. The sample includes roughly 170,000 clones, about nine tenths seen only once; the top ten take over 1.5%. A word on this clone: Its antigen remains unknown.

General observations from the study: Following two doses of AZD1222, Spike-specific TCR breadth and depth rose.

This clonotype originated in an adult in good health. The sample in question was peripheral blood, obtained on day 0 of AZD1222 vaccination.

The CDR3 DNA reads TGTGCCAGCAGCGTAGAAGGGAGGGTCTACAATGAGCAGTTCTTC. Translation gives CASSVEGRVYNEQFF. This chain uses TRBV9 with TRBJ2-1; 7 nucleotides match TRBD2. Looked up from germline, CDR1 is SGDLS and CDR2 is YYNGEE. CDR3 length: 15 residues. V lost 0 bases, J lost 3 bases, and 3 bases stayed unmatched.